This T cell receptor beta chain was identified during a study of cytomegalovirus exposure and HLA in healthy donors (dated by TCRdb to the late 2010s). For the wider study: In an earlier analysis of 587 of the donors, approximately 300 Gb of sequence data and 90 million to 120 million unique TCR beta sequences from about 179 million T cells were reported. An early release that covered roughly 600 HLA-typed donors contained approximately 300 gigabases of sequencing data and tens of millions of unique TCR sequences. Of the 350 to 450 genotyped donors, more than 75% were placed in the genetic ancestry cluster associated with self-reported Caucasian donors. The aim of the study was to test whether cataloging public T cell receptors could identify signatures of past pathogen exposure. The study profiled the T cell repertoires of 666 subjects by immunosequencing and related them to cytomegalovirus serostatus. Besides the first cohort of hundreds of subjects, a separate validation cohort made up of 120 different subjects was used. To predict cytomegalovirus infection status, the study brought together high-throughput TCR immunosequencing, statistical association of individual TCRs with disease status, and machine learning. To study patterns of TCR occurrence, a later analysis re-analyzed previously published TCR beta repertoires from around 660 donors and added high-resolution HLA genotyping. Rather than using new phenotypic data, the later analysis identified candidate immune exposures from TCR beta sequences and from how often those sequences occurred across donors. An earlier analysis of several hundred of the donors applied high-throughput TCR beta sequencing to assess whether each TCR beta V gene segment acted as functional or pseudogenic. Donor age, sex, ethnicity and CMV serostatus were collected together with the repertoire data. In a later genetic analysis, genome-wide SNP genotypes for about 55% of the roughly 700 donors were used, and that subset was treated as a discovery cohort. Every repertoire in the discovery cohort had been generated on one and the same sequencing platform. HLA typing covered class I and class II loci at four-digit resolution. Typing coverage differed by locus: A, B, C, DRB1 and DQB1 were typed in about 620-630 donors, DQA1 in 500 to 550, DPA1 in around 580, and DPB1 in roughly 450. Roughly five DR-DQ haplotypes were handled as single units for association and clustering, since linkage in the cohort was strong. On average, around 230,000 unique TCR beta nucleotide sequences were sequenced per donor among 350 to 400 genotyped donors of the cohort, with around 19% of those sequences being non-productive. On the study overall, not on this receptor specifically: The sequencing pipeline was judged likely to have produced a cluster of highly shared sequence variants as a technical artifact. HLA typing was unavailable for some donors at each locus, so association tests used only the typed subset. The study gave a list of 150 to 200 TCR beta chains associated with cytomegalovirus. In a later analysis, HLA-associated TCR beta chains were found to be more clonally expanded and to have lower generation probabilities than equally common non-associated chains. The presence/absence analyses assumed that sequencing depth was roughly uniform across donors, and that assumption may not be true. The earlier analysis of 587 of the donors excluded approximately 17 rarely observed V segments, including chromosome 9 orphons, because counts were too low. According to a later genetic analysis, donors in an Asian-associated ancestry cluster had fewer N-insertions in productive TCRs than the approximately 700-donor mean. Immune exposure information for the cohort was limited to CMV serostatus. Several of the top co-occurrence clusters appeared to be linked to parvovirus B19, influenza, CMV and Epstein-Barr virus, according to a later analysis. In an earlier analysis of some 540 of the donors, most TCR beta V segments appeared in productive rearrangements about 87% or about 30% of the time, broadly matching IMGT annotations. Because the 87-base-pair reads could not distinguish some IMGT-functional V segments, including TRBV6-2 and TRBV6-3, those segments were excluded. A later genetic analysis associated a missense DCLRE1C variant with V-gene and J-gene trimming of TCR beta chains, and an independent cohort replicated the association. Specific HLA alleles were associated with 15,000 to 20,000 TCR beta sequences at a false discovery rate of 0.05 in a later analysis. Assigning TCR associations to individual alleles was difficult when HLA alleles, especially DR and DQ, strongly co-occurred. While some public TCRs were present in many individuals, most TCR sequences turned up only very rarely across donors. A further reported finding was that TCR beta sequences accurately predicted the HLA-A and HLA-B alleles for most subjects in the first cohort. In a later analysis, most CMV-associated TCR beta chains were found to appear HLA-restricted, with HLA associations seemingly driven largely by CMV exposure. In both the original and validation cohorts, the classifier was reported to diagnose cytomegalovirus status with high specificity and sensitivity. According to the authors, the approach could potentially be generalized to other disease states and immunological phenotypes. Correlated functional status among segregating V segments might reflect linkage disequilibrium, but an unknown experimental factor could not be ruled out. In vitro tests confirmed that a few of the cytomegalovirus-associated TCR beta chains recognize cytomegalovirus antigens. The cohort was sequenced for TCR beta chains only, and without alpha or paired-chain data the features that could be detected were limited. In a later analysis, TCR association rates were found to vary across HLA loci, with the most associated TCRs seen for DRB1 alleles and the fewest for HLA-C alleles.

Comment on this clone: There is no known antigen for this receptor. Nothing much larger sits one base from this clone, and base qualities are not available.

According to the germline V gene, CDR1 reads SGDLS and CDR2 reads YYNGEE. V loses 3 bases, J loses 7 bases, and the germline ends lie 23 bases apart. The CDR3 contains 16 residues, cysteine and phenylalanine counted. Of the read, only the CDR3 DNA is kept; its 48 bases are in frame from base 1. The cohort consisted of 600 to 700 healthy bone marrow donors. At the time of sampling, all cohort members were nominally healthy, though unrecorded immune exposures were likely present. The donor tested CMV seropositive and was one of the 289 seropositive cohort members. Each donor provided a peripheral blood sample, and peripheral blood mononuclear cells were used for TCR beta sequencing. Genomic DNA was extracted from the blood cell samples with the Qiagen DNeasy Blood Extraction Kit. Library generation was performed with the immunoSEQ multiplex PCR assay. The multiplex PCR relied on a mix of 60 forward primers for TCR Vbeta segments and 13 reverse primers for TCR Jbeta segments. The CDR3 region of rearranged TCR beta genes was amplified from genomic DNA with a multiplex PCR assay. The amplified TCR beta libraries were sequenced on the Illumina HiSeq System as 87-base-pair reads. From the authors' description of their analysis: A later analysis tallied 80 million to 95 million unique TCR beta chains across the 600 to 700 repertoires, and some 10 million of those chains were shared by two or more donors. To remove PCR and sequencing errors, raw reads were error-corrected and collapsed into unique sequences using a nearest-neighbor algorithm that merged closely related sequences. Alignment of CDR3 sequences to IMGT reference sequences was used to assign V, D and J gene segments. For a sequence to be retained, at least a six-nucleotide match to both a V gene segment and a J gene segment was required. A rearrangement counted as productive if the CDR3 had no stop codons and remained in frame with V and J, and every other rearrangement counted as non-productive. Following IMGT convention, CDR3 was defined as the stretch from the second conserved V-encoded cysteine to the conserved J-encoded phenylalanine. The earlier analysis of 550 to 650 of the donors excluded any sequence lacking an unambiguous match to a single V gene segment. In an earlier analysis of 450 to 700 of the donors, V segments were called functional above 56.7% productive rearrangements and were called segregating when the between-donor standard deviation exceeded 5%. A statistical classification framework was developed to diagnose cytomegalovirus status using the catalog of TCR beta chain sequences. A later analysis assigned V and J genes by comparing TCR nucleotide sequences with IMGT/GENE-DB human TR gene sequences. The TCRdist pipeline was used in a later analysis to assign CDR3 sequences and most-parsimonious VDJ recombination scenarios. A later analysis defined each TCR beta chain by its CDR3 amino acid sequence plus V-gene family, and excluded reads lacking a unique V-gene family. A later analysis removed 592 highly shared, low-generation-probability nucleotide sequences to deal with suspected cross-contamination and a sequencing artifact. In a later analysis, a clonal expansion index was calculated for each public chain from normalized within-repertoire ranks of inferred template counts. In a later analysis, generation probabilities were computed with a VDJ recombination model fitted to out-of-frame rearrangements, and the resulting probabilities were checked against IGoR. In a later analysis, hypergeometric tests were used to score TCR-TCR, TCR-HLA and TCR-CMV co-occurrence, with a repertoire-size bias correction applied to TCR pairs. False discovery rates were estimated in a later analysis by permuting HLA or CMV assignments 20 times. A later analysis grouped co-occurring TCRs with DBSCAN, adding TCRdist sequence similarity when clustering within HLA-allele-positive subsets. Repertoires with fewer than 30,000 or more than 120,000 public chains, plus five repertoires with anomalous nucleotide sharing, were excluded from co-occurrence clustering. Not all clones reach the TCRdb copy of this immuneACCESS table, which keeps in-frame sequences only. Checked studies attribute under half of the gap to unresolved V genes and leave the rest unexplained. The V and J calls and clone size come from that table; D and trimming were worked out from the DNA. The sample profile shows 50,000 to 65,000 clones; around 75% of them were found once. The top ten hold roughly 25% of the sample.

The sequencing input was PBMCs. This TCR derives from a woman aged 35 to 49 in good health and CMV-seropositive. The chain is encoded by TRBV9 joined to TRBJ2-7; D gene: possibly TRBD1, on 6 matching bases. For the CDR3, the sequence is CASSADPGQGPREQYF. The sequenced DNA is TGTGCCAGCAGCGCCGACCCGGGACAAGGACCTAGGGAGCAGTACTTC.